This record looks at one T cell receptor beta chain sequence and its context. Its antigen is undetermined. Primers: 60 Vbeta forward and 13 Jbeta reverse. TCRdb's copy holds only in-frame clones and misses some; the assay was immunoSEQ multiplex PCR. The table records 130,000 to 150,000 clones, roughly 80% of them present only once. In germline, CDR1 is SGHNT, CDR2 YYREEE (reference sequence). The CDR3 has 14 amino acids. V gave up 0 bases and J gave up 2 bases, with 8 bases separating them. This entry belongs to a study of cytomegalovirus exposure and HLA in healthy donors. Study-level background: There were 75 million to 95 million unique TCRs (from HLA-typed donors) in an early data release. Of the donors genotyped, 398 in all, around 76% fell in the Caucasian-associated ancestry cluster.

Study results and caveats: Researchers counted 164 TCR beta chains as cytomegalovirus-associated. Within a later analysis, the majority of CMV-associated TCR beta chains appeared HLA-restricted.

The chain uses TRBV5-4 and TRBJ1-2, with D possibly being TRBD1 (5 bases). Specimen: PBMCs. The receptor was isolated from a male donor in good health and CMV-seronegative. CDR3 sequence (DNA): TGTGCCAGCAGCTTGGCAGGGTTGAACTATGGCTACACCTTC. It translates to CASSLAGLNYGYTF.